This TCR beta chain was retrieved from a study of OX40 agonist ivuxolimab in advanced cancers. Across the whole study: A mean age of approximately 64 years, range about 20 to 79, was recorded, and 70% to 85% were male.

This clone was observed a single time. Clones were sequenced by immunoSEQ multiplex PCR, and TCRdb holds only the in-frame ones, with some missing. The sample shows more than 20,000 clones, 70% to 80% of them seen only once. Excluded were patients having autoimmune disease history or systemic immunosuppression. V was clipped by 4 bases and J by 0 bases, with 13 bases between them. Per the germline V gene, CDR1 is SGHRS and CDR2 is YFSETQ. This CDR3 is built from 15 residues. This receptor was taken from an adult with an advanced solid tumor such as melanoma, head and neck, liver or kidney cancer. Sequenced here: CD4+ or CD8+ T cells sorted from blood, sampled in a trial of the OX40 agonist ivuxolimab. The genes are TRBV5-1 and TRBJ1-1, with D possibly TRBD1 on 5 matching bases. The CDR3, as DNA: TGCGCCAGCAGCCCCTGGGGGGAGATGAACACTGAAGCTTTCTTT. As protein: CASSPWGEMNTEAFF.